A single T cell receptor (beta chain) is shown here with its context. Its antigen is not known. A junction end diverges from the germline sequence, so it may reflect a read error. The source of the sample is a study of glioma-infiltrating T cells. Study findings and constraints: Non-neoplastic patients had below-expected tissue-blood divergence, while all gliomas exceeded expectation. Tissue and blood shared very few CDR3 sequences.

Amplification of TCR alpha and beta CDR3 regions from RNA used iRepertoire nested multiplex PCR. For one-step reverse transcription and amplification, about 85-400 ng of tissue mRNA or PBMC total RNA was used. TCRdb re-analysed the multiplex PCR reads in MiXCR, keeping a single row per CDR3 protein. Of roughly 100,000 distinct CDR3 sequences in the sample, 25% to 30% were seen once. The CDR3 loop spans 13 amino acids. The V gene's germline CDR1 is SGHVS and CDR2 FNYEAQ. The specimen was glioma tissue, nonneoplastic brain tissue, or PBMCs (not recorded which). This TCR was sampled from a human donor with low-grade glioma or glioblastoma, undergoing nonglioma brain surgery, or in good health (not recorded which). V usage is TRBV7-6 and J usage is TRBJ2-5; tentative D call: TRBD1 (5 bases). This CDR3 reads CASSLSQGETQHF. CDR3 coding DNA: TGTGCTAGCAGCTTATCGCAGGGTGAGACCCAGCACTTC.